One sample yielded the 19 T cell receptor beta chains listed below, sequenced in a study of blood T cell repertoires in COVID-19. Method: immunoSEQ multiplex PCR; TCRdb's copy keeps in-frame clones and lacks some. The repertoire holds approximately 180,000 clones, with approximately 85% as singletons. The sample comprised peripheral blood. The receptor set was obtained from a woman aged 80 or older with acute or convalescent COVID-19.

The rearrangement uses TRBV11-3 and TRBJ1-2; unclear D gene. Germline loops: CDR1 SGHNT, CDR2 YENEEA. V dropped 8 bases and J dropped 7 bases, with 17 bases sitting between them. This CDR3 has 13 amino acids. The CDR3 protein is CASRGYLPGGYTF. Written as DNA, the CDR3 is TGTGCCAGCCGGGGTTATCTACCTGGTGGCTACACCTTC.

The chain employs TRBV6-6 and TRBJ1-1; the D gene is possibly TRBD1 (5 bases). The CDR3 is 13 amino acids. V dropped 0 bases and J dropped 4 bases, with 6 bases sitting between them. In germline, CDR1 is MNHNY, CDR2 SVGAGI (reference sequence). The CDR3 DNA is TGTGCCAGCAGTTACTCCAGGGCCACTGAAGCTTTCTTT. It yields the protein CASSYSRATEAFF.

This rearrangement joins TRBV21-1 to TRBJ1-2; the table names TRBD1, a call not compared with the DNA. TRBV21-1 is a pseudogene locus. This CDR3 has 15 residues. CDR3 sequence (DNA): TGTGCCAGCAGCGCAACGCGGGACAGGGGCCGTGGCTACACCTTC. Amino acid sequence: CASSATRDRGRGYTF.

The rearrangement joins TRBV30 to TRBJ2-7, with 8 bases that match TRBD1. Germline CDR1 and CDR2: GTSNPN and SVGIG (reference sequence). The CDR3 spans 12 residues. V lost 0 bases and J lost 8; bases outside the gene matches: 3. CDR3 coding DNA: TGTGCCTGGAGTGTACGGACAGGGAAGCAGTACTTC. It encodes CAWSVRTGKQYF. Full variable domain (outside the CDR3, taken from reference TRBV30 and TRBJ2-7): SQTIHQWPATLVQPVGSPLSLECTVEGTSNPNLYWYRQAAGRGLQLLFYSVGIGQISSEVPQNLSASRPQDRQFILSSKKLLLSDSGFYLCAWSVRTGKQYFGPGTRLTVT.

DNA for the CDR3: TGTGCCAGCAGTTACAGCGACGAGACAGGGTACTCCTACGAGCAGTACTTC. Its translation is CASSYSDETGYSYEQYF. The V and J genes are TRBV6-2 or TRBV6-3 and TRBJ2-7; 7 bases agree with TRBD1. The trim removed 2 bases at V and 0 bases at J, leaving 10 bases unmatched. This CDR3 has 17 residues. Germline CDR1 MNHEY, CDR2 SVGEGT.

This chain connects TRBV5-1 to TRBJ2-2; the match to TRBD1 covers 11 bases. The ends lost 4 bases at V and 5 bases at J; junction bases unmatched: 4. Germline CDR1 and CDR2: SGHRS and YFSETQ. The CDR3 is 15 residues long. The CDR3, as DNA: TGCGCCAGCAGCACGGGGACAGGGGGTACCGGGGAGCTGTTTTTT. Its protein is CASSTGTGGTGELFF.

By its share, this clone is medium-sized. Other nucleotide sequences from this sample produce the same CDR3. The J gene is TRBJ1-5, the V gene TRBV30; D unclear. This CDR3 spans 12 amino acids. Germline V lookup: CDR1 GTSNPN, CDR2 SVGIG (reference sequence). Trimming took 2 bases from V and 2 from J, leaving 4 bases between them. The CDR3 nucleotides are TGTGCCTGGAGTCCAGGCAATCAGCCCCAGCATTTT. Translated, it gives CAWSPGNQPQHF.

J is TRBJ1-2 and V is TRBV7-8; D is uncertain. CDR1 is SGHVS, CDR2 FQNEAQ, per germline. This CDR3 has 14 residues. V was clipped by 5 bases and J by 3 bases, with 13 bases between them. DNA of the CDR3: TGTGCCAGCAGCCCATTTGGGGAGGACTATGGCTACACCTTC. It is translated as CASSPFGEDYGYTF. Supplemented by reference TRBV7-8 and TRBJ1-2, the full variable domain reads GAGVSQSPRYKVAKRGQDVALRCDPISGHVSLFWYQQALGQGPEFLTYFQNEAQLDKSGLPSDRFFAERPEGSVSTLKIQRTQQEDSAVYLCASSPFGEDYGYTFGSGTRLTVV.

The chain recombines TRBV5-5 with TRBJ2-1, with 8 bases lining up with TRBD2. The CDR3 sequence is 14 residues long. After removal of 4 bases from V and 7 bases from J, the junction contained 7 bases not matched to a gene. Germline CDR1 SGHKS, CDR2 YYEKEE (reference sequence). CDR3 region: CASSLGGGWNEQFF. The CDR3 DNA is TGTGCCAGCAGCCTTGGCGGGGGGTGGAATGAGCAGTTCTTC.

This chain joins TRBV5-6 and TRBJ1-3, with D unresolved. CDR3 size: 12 residues. Germline V CDR1 and CDR2: SGHDT, YYEEEE. V gave up 4 bases and J gave up 7 bases, with 9 bases separating them. The CDR3 DNA is TGTGCCAGCAGCGGGCTGGGTAACACCATATATTTT. This translates into CASSGLGNTIYF. Based on the CDR3 plus reference TRBV5-6 and TRBJ1-3, the full variable domain is DAGVTQSPTHLIKTRGQQVTLRCSPKSGHDTVSWYQQALGQGPQFIFQYYEEEERQRGNFPDRFSGHQFPNYSSELNVNALLLGDSALYLCASSGLGNTIYFGEGSWLTVV.

This chain uses TRBV29-1 with TRBJ2-5; 13 bases match TRBD2. Looked up from germline, CDR1 is SQVTM and CDR2 is ANQGSEA. V trimming: 6 bases; J trimming: 2 bases; junction bases outside the gene matches: 3. The CDR3 is 14 amino acids. CDR3 coding DNA: TGCAGCGTCGGGACTAGCGGGGTACAAGAGACCCAGTACTTC. Amino acid sequence: CSVGTSGVQETQYF.

On this clone: Other DNA sequences in the sample encode the same CDR3. The V call is TRBV5-1, the J call TRBJ2-3; 12 bases line up with TRBD2. Looked up from germline, CDR1 is SGHRS and CDR2 is YFSETQ. The CDR3 consists of 16 residues. The J segment lost 1 base and the V segment lost 0 bases, leaving 0 bases of the junction unmatched. The CDR3: CASSLGLAGGTDTQYF. DNA of the CDR3: TGCGCCAGCAGCTTGGGACTAGCGGGGGGCACAGATACGCAGTATTTT.

In this sample, this clone turned up once. The chain combines TRBV7-9 with TRBJ2-3; 9 bases line up with TRBD2. CDR3 length: 14 amino acids. CDR1 is SEHNR, CDR2 FQNEAQ, per germline (reference sequence). V was clipped by 1 base and J by 7 bases; unmatched bases: 3. The CDR3 protein is CASSLVLAGHTQYF. The CDR3 DNA sequence: TGTGCCAGCAGCTTAGTACTAGCGGGTCATACGCAGTATTTT.

V is TRBV15 and J is TRBJ2-2, with D unresolved. Trimming removed 8 bases from V and 0 bases from J, with 13 bases in between. This CDR3 is built from 15 residues. The germline V gene has CDR1 LNHNV and CDR2 YYDKDF (reference sequence). The CDR3 loop reads CATYMGGPNTGELFF. The CDR3 DNA reads as TGTGCCACCTATATGGGTGGGCCGAACACCGGGGAGCTGTTTTTT.

The chain is built from TRBV29-1 and TRBJ1-4; TRBD1 might be the D (6 bases). V lost 7 bases, J lost 0 bases, and 9 bases lay in between. The germline V gene encodes CDR1 SQVTM and CDR2 ANQGSEA. This CDR3 comprises 13 residues. CDR3 DNA sequence: TGCAGCGCGAGGACAGCAACTAATGAAAAACTGTTTTTT. This gives the protein CSARTATNEKLFF. The variable domain in full, with the rest retrieved from reference TRBV29-1 and TRBJ1-4, is SAVISQKPSRDICQRGTSLTIQCQVDSQVTMMFWYRQQPGQSLTLIATANQGSEATYESGFVIDKFPISRPNLTFSTLTVSNMSPEDSSIYLCSARTATNEKLFFGSGTQLSVL.

V gene TRBV5-1 combines with J gene TRBJ2-5; 9 nucleotides align to TRBD2. V was clipped by 4 bases and J by 3 bases; unmatched bases: 10. CDR3 size: 16 residues. Germline V gene sequence: CDR1 SGHRS, CDR2 YFSETQ. CDR3 DNA: TGCGCCAGCAGCCTCCAGCCAAGCGGGGGGAAAGAGACCCAGTACTTC. Protein sequence: CASSLQPSGGKETQYF. Looking up the rest from reference TRBV5-1 and TRBJ2-5 gives the full variable domain: KAGVTQTPRYLIKTRGQQVTLSCSPISGHRSVSWYQQTPGQGLQFLFEYFSETQRNKGNFPGRFSGRQFSNSRSEMNVSTLELGDSALYLCASSLQPSGGKETQYFGPGTRLLVL.

The chain recombines TRBV27 with TRBJ1-2, with 9 nucleotides matching TRBD1. This CDR3 is built from 18 residues. Germline V lookup: CDR1 MNHEY, CDR2 SMNVEV (reference sequence). J was trimmed by 3 bases and V by 5 bases; bases with no gene match: 16. The CDR3 protein is CASSASRQGVFNYYGYTF. For the CDR3, the DNA is TGTGCCAGCAGTGCTTCCCGACAGGGGGTTTTCAACTACTATGGCTACACCTTC.

The chain is built from TRBV11-3 and TRBJ2-1; D is perhaps TRBD2 (6 bases). CDR3 length: 15 residues. Trimming cost V 5 bases and J 0 bases, with 11 bases left between them. Germline V gene sequence: CDR1 SGHNT, CDR2 YENEEA. The chain's CDR3 is CASSPGRGSYNEQFF. In DNA, the CDR3 is TGTGCCAGCAGCCCTGGGCGGGGCTCCTACAATGAGCAGTTCTTC.

The chain has TRBV9 and TRBJ2-1; D may be TRBD2 (6 bases). The length of the CDR3 is 15 residues. The V gene's germline CDR1 is SGDLS and CDR2 YYNGEE. V was cut by 3 bases and J by 4 bases, with 14 bases left in between. The CDR3 spells CASSAGDLDYNEQFF. In nucleotides, the CDR3 is TGTGCCAGCAGCGCTGGGGACTTGGATTACAATGAGCAGTTCTTC.